The T cell receptor (beta chain) under discussion was sequenced for a study of T-cell memory formation after mild COVID-19. Points from the study as a whole: In second-wave clones peaking day 37, SARS-CoV-2 specificity remained unconfirmed. Day 15 to 85 contractors were CD4/CD8 balanced; later expanders leaned CD4+.

The CDR3 runs to 16 residues. V lost 4 bases to trimming and J lost 3 bases; unmatched junction nucleotides: 3. The V gene's germline CDR1 is SGHRS and CDR2 YFSETQ. TCRdb re-derived calls from the 5' RACE reads in MiXCR, one entry per CDR3 protein. Of approximately 240,000 distinct CDR3 sequences in the sample, about 16% are singletons; the top ten hold 3.5%. Only one count was recorded for this clonotype. What it binds is not known. The chain has TRBV5-1 and TRBJ2-1; 14 nucleotides agree with TRBD2. Sequencing was done on a sample of PBMCs or a T cell subset sorted from them (not recorded which). The TCR sequence derives from a man in his late teens or twenties who had mild COVID-19 (a few samples of this study predate the infection). Cell type and time point are not known. The DNA for the CDR3 is TGCGCCAGCAGCGCGGGACTAGCGGGGGACTACAATGAGCAGTTCTTC. Protein product: CASSAGLAGDYNEQFF. Combining the CDR3 with reference TRBV5-1 and TRBJ2-1 gives the whole variable domain KAGVTQTPRYLIKTRGQQVTLSCSPISGHRSVSWYQQTPGQGLQFLFEYFSETQRNKGNFPGRFSGRQFSNSRSEMNVSTLELGDSALYLCASSAGLAGDYNEQFFGPGTRLTVL.